Below are 24 T cell receptor beta chains sequenced from a single sample in a study of blood T cell repertoires in COVID-19. This table comes from immunoSEQ multiplex PCR, and its TCRdb copy is limited to in-frame clones, with some not included. The repertoire holds approximately 460,000 clones, with roughly 89% as singletons. Sample: peripheral blood. The receptors were gathered from a man younger than 30 with COVID-19, enrolled during active disease.

V and J are TRBV9 and TRBJ2-7; 11 nucleotides agree with TRBD1. The CDR3 is made up of 14 amino acids. Germline V gene data show CDR1 as SGDLS and CDR2 as YYNGEE. Losses at the gene ends were 7 bases for V and 4 bases for J; bases not matched to a gene: 7. Written as DNA, the CDR3 is TGTGCCAGCGCAACGGGACAGGGGGTGTACGAGCAGTACTTC. This translates into CASATGQGVYEQYF.

The chain has TRBV12-3 or TRBV12-4 and TRBJ2-5; D not resolved. The CDR3 covers 13 residues. V was pared by 4 bases and J by 6 bases, with 12 bases between. CDR3 sequence (DNA): TGTGCCAGCAGTTCCACTACCCCTCAGACCCAGTACTTC. Translation gives CASSSTTPQTQYF.

The rearrangement uses TRBV5-1 and TRBJ1-6, with D maybe TRBD1 (5 bases). From germline, CDR1 is SGHRS and CDR2 YFSETQ. The CDR3 consists of 16 residues. The ends were cut back, 2 bases at V and 7 bases at J, with 16 bases in the middle. CDR3 nucleotide sequence: TGCGCCAGCAGCTTTCAGGCCCTAGGGGAAAATTCACCCCTCCACTTT. This encodes CASSFQALGENSPLHF.

This clone was observed a few times. The chain combines TRBV6-5 with TRBJ2-7; the D gene is possibly TRBD2 (5 bases). The V gene lost 4 bases and the J gene lost 1 base, with 14 bases spanning the gap. This CDR3 has 15 residues. Germline CDR1 MNHEY, CDR2 SVGAGI. CDR3 region: CASSFLSRGSYEQYF. The CDR3 DNA sequence: TGTGCCAGCAGTTTCCTAAGTCGGGGATCCTACGAGCAGTACTTC.

J is TRBJ2-1 and V is TRBV27; 14 bases agree with TRBD2. V shed 4 bases and J 8 bases; nucleotides not matched to a gene: 10. CDR1 MNHEY and CDR2 SMNVEV come from the germline V gene (reference sequence). This CDR3 region has 17 residues. CDR3 sequence: CASSSTLTSGGADEQFF. CDR3 nucleotide sequence: TGTGCCAGCAGTTCGACTTTGACTAGCGGGGGGGCCGATGAGCAGTTCTTC.

CDR3 sequence reads: CASSPDRNGYTF. The CDR3 coding sequence is TGTGCCAGCAGCCCTGACAGGAATGGCTACACCTTC. The rearrangement links TRBV12-3 or TRBV12-4 to TRBJ1-2, with a weak D call TRBD1 (6 bases). This CDR3 is 12 amino acids long. V lost 6 bases to trimming and J lost 6 bases, with 11 bases between them.

V usage is TRBV19 and J usage is TRBJ2-1; TRBD2 matches at 11 bases. This CDR3 contains 17 residues. Germline lookup yields CDR1 LNHDA and CDR2 SQIVND (reference sequence). The V segment lost 5 bases and the J segment 0 bases; nucleotides outside the gene matches: 6. The CDR3 region is CASSSIAGGSSYNEQFF. In DNA, the CDR3 is TGTGCCAGTAGTTCGATAGCGGGAGGGAGCTCCTACAATGAGCAGTTCTTC.

V usage is TRBV10-1 and J usage is TRBJ2-7; 10 nucleotides agree with TRBD2. Germline V gives CDR1 WNHNN, CDR2 SYGVQD (reference sequence). CDR3 length: 17 residues. V lost 6 bases and J lost 3; bases outside the gene matches: 14. The CDR3 loop reads CASSQTRGLAGDYEQYF. CDR3 nucleotide sequence: TGCGCCAGCAGCCAAACCCGGGGCCTAGCGGGGGACTACGAGCAGTACTTC.

The V call is TRBV6-2 or TRBV6-3, the J call TRBJ2-5; 10 positions match TRBD2. The CDR3 totals 17 residues. CDR1 is MNHEY, CDR2 SVGEGT, per germline. The V and J ends lost 2 bases and 7 bases, in that order; junction bases with no gene match: 13. For the CDR3, the DNA is TGTGCCAGCAGTTACCGGCCCCTAGCGGGGGAAAAGGGGACCCAGTACTTC. This translates into CASSYRPLAGEKGTQYF.

This clone was observed a few times. V gene TRBV6-1 combines with J gene TRBJ1-5; D may be TRBD1 (5 bases). The CDR3 is 16 amino acids. V dropped 1 base and J dropped 5 bases, with 15 bases sitting between them. Germline loops: CDR1 MNHNS, CDR2 SASEGT. The CDR3 nucleotides are TGTGCCAGCAGTGAAGGTTTCGGGCAGGGTCATCAGCCCCAGCATTTT. Amino acids: CASSEGFGQGHQPQHF.

This clone was seen more than once but under ten times. The rearrangement uses TRBV10-3 and TRBJ1-5, with 10 bases lining up with TRBD1. CDR3 length: 14 amino acids. Trimming at V came to 2 bases and at J to 5 bases, leaving 0 bases not matched to a gene. The germline gives CDR1 ENHRY, CDR2 SYGVKD. The CDR3 is CAISEGTGDQPQHF. In nucleotides, the CDR3 is TGTGCCATCAGTGAGGGGACAGGGGATCAGCCCCAGCATTTT.

Details on this clone: This specimen includes other DNA sequences encoding the same CDR3. The V call is TRBV6-5, the J call TRBJ2-3, with D unclear. In germline, CDR1 is MNHEY, CDR2 SVGAGI. The CDR3 covers 11 residues. V was trimmed by 4 bases and J by 6 bases, leaving 5 bases between them. CDR3 sequence (DNA): TGTGCCAGCAGTTCACTTGATACGCAGTATTTT. This encodes CASSSLDTQYF.

The V call is TRBV19, the J call TRBJ1-5; D gene unclear. The CDR3 is 12 residues long. CDR1 is LNHDA, CDR2 SQIVND, per germline (reference sequence). Trimming pared 5 bases from V and 3 bases from J, leaving 5 bases between. The CDR3 sequence: CASSPHNQPQHF. CDR3 coding DNA: TGTGCCAGTAGTCCCCACAATCAGCCCCAGCATTTT.

The chain recombines TRBV7-6 with TRBJ2-7; a possible D gene is TRBD1 (5 bases). Germline loops: CDR1 SGHVS, CDR2 FNYEAQ. V lost 2 bases, J lost 2 bases, and 7 bases lay in between. The CDR3 extends over 13 amino acids. The CDR3 nucleotides read TGTGCCAGCAGCTTACAAGGGGCCTACGAGCAGTACTTC. Its translation: CASSLQGAYEQYF.

This clone appeared a few times. The rearrangement joins TRBV20-1 to TRBJ1-1; unclear D gene. Germline V lookup: CDR1 DFQATT, CDR2 SNEGSKA (reference sequence). Trimming took 5 bases from V and 8 from J, leaving 12 bases between them. The CDR3 runs to 11 residues. The CDR3 reads CSALIQVEAFF. Written as DNA, the CDR3 is TGCAGTGCTCTCATCCAGGTAGAAGCTTTCTTT.

V and J are TRBV2 and TRBJ2-4; TRBD2 matches at 9 bases. The CDR3 covers 12 residues. CDR1 is SNHLY, CDR2 FYNNEI, per germline. CDR3 nucleotides: TGTGTCACCGCGGGGGGGGCGGACATTCAGTACTTC. Encoded protein: CVTAGGADIQYF.

The chain couples TRBV10-3 to TRBJ1-1; 10 bases align to TRBD1. The CDR3 contains 17 residues. V was pared by 2 bases and J by 0 bases, with 6 bases of the junction left unmatched. CDR1 is ENHRY, CDR2 SYGVKD, per germline. This CDR3 reads CAISEPTGGLMNTEAFF. In DNA, the CDR3 is TGTGCCATCAGTGAGCCGACAGGGGGCCTCATGAACACTGAAGCTTTCTTT.

V gene TRBV6-8 combines with J gene TRBJ2-7; 11 positions agree with TRBD2. CDR3 size: 16 residues. V shed 6 bases and J 3 bases; nucleotides not matched to a gene: 10. Germline loops: CDR1 MNHGY, CDR2 SAAAGT. CDR3 amino acids: CASSRPTSGEIYEQYF. CDR3 DNA: TGTGCCAGCAGCCGACCGACTAGCGGGGAGATCTACGAGCAGTACTTC.

This chain joins TRBV5-8 and TRBJ2-1; 9 positions agree with TRBD1. V lost 2 bases, J lost 4 bases, and 7 bases stayed unmatched. Germline CDR1 reads SGHTS; CDR2 reads YDEGEE. The CDR3 consists of 16 residues. CDR3: CASSLPHRGRYNEQFF. CDR3 bases: TGTGCCAGCAGCTTACCCCACAGGGGGCGATACAATGAGCAGTTCTTC.

The V call is TRBV11-3, the J call TRBJ2-7, with D possibly being TRBD1 (5 bases). CDR1 SGHNT and CDR2 YENEEA come from the germline V gene. The V end lost 5 bases, the J end lost 6 bases, and 17 bases lay between the germline ends. CDR3 length equals 14 residues. In DNA, the CDR3 is TGTGCCAGCAGCCACCGGGTGGGGCCGCGCGAGCAGTACTTC. Its protein is CASSHRVGPREQYF.

This clone has a single count. This sequence joins TRBV18 and TRBJ2-3; 10 bases line up with TRBD2. Germline values: CDR1 KGHSH, CDR2 LQKENI. This CDR3 comprises 17 residues. V lost 3 bases, J lost 4 bases, and 10 bases stayed unmatched. The CDR3 DNA reads TGTGCCAGCTCACCCGAACTGAGCGGGAGGGCCCCAGATACGCAGTATTTT. Its translation is CASSPELSGRAPDTQYF.

The chain combines TRBV3-1 (or the pseudogene TRBV3-2) with TRBJ1-1; D might be TRBD1 (5 bases). The V end was cut by 1 base, the J end by 1 base, with 10 bases between. This CDR3 is built from 15 residues. The V gene's germline CDR1 is LGHDT and CDR2 YNNKEL (reference sequence). CDR3 residues: CASSQVSGPNTEAFF. The CDR3 nucleotides are TGTGCCAGCAGCCAAGTGTCAGGGCCGAACACTGAAGCTTTCTTT.

This chain connects TRBV9 to TRBJ2-1; the match to TRBD2 covers 10 bases. The CDR3 contains 15 residues. Per germline, CDR1 SGDLS and CDR2 YYNGEE. The J segment lost 7 bases and the V segment lost 2 bases, leaving 6 bases of the junction unmatched. CDR3 region: CASSVGLAGVNEQFF. CDR3 in DNA: TGTGCCAGCAGCGTGGGTCTAGCGGGAGTTAATGAGCAGTTCTTC.

The genes are TRBV6-5 and TRBJ2-2; D gene unclear. The CDR3 extends over 13 amino acids. V was clipped by 7 bases and J by 3 bases, with 9 bases between them. Germline CDR1 and CDR2: MNHEY and SVGAGI. The CDR3, as DNA: TGTGCCAGCACCCACACATACACCGGGGAGCTGTTTTTT. Protein product: CASTHTYTGELFF.